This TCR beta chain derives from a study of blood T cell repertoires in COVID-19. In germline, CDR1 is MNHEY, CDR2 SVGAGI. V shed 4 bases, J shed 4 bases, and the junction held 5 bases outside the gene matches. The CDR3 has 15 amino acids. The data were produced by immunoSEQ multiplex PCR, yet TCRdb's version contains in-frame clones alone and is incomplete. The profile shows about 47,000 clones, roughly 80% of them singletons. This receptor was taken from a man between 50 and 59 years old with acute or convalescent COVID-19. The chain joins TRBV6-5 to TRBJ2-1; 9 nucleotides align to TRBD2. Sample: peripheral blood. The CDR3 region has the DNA TGTGCCAGCAGTTCTCTAGCGGGAAGTTACAATGAGCAGTTCTTC. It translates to CASSSLAGSYNEQFF.